This T cell receptor beta chain was sequenced in a study of T cells in localized non-small cell lung cancer. Whole-study findings and limits: A single tumor region was sequenced, leaving heterogeneity possible. A median approximately 57 of the top 100 tumor clones appeared in adjacent lung. Uninvolved adjacent lung showed the highest T cell clonality, exceeding tumor. Among blood samples, higher T cell density accompanied longer overall survival.

Here immunoSEQ multiplex PCR was the method, and the copy in TCRdb shows in-frame clones only, minus some. The profile shows about 29,000 clones, approximately 90% of them singletons. About this clone itself: Antigen specificity is unknown.

This clonotype was sampled from a woman aged 35 to 75 with stage I lung adenocarcinoma. The input for sequencing was peripheral blood, taken before any cancer treatment.

In DNA, the CDR3 is TGTGCCAGCAGCACGTCGACAAATCCGGAGACCCAGTACTTC. Translation gives CASSTSTNPETQYF. This chain links TRBV7-2 with TRBJ2-5, with D unclear. The CDR3 runs 14 residues. Trimming stripped 5 bases from V and 5 bases from J, with 15 bases between. Germline CDR1 and CDR2: SGHTA and FQGNSA.